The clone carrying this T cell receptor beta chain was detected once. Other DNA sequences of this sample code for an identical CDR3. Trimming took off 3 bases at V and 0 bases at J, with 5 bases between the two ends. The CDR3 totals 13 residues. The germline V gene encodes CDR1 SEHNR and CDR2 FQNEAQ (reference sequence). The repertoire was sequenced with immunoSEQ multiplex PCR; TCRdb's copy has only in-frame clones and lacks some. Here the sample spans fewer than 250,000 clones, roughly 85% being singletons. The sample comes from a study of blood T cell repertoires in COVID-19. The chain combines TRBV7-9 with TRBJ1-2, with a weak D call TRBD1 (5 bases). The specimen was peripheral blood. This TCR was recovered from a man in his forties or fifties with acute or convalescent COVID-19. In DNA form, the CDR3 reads TGTGCCAGCAGCTTGACAGCTAACTATGGCTACACCTTC. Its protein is CASSLTANYGYTF.